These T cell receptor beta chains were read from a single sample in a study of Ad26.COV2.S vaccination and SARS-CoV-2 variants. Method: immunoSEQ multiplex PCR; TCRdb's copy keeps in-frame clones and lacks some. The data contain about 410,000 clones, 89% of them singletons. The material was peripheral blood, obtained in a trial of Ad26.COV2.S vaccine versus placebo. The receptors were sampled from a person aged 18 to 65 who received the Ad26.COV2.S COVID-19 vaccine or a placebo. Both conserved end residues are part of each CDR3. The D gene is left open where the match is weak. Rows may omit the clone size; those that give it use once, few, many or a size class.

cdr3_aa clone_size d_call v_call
CSVEDLKGTGELFF NA NA TRBV29-1
CASSFGGQYEQYF NA NA TRBV5-4
CASSESRTAGGTQYF NA TRBD1 TRBV6-1
CASSLGSGDEQFF NA NA TRBV7-8
CASSEGRTYEQYF NA NA TRBV2
CASSHPSEPQHF NA NA TRBV6-2/TRBV6-3
CASSLAGLAGAGEQFF NA TRBD2 TRBV11-2
CASSFAGGLDYGYTF NA TRBD1 TRBV5-4
CASRPTGLTGNEKLFF NA TRBD1 TRBV6-4
CASSFDGKPQETQYF NA NA TRBV7-7
CASSPRGGLDEQYF NA TRBD1 TRBV5-4
CASSLNPAGELFF few NA TRBV11-3
CASSEQVTQYF NA NA TRBV2
CASSPEGGSYGYTF NA NA TRBV6-5
CASSVGPSGNTIYF NA NA TRBV28
CASSLQGATEAFF NA TRBD1 TRBV7-6
CASSISGRRPDTQYF NA TRBD2 TRBV7-2
CASAGLGAGELFF NA TRBD2 TRBV6-5
CASSQVRRQGSYEQYF NA TRBD1 TRBV4-2
CASSPLAVNTGELFF few NA TRBV18
CAWSLSLNTEAFF NA NA TRBV30
CASSLGTGDYGYTF NA TRBD1 TRBV28
CSASYGVSAEAFF NA NA TRBV20-1
CASSGYQPYEQYF once NA TRBV2
CASSQGGLATNEKLFF NA NA TRBV3-1/TRBV3-2
CAIRAGASLTDTQYF NA TRBD2 TRBV10-3
CASSTLGGSETQYF NA TRBD2 TRBV7-9
CSASPPMGAYEQYF NA NA TRBV20-1
CASSLATGSRTDTQYF NA NA TRBV5-1
CASSQDPGAGGYTF NA NA TRBV4-1
CASRRGQGSTYEQYF few TRBD1 TRBV6-7
CASGTGSNQPQHF NA TRBD1 TRBV2
CASSQSRQGDVGYNEQFF NA TRBD1 TRBV23-1
CASSPSLAAGELFF NA NA TRBV5-4
CASSPRGTQQYEQYF NA NA TRBV18
CASSFRGSVSEQYF NA NA TRBV28
CACQGQGRNSPLHF once TRBD1 TRBV30
CASSLAGVGEQYF NA TRBD2 TRBV27
CAWGGLEGGRTQYF NA NA TRBV30
CAFLGSSSYEQYF NA NA TRBV30
CASSVLGDSETQYF NA NA TRBV9
CASSPSTGTSQPQHF NA TRBD1 TRBV3-1/TRBV3-2
CASSRGESRMTYEQYF NA NA TRBV5-6
CASSARVSGSPLHF NA NA TRBV9
CASSQDGTGGGETQYF NA TRBD2 TRBV4-1
CAWSAEGTGGF NA NA TRBV30